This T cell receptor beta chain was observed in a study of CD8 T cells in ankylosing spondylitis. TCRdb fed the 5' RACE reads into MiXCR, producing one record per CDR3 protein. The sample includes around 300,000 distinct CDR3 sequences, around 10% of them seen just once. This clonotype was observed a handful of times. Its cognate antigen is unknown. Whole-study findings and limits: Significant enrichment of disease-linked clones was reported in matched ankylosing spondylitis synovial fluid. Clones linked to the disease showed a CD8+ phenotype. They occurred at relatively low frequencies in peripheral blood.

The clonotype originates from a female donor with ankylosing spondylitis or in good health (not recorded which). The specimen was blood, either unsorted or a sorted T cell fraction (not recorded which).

The CDR3, as DNA: TGTGCCACCAGTCTTCTCATGGGGCAGGTCGTAGAGCCCCTCCACTTT. It is translated as CATSLLMGQVVEPLHF. This chain connects TRBV24-1 to TRBJ1-6; tentative D call: TRBD1 (5 bases). The CDR3 is made up of 16 amino acids. Deletions cut 6 bases from V and 13 bases from J, with 24 bases between. The germline V gene encodes CDR1 KGHDR and CDR2 SFDVKD.